The T cell receptor beta chain described here comes from a study of cytomegalovirus exposure and HLA in healthy donors. Overall study results and limits: Altogether, about 160 TCR beta chains were recorded as cytomegalovirus-associated.

CDR3 length: 13 amino acids. Trimming left V 3 bases short and J 2 bases short, with 8 bases between. Germline CDR1 reads MDHEN; CDR2 reads SYDVKM. Turning to this clone: Its antigen is unknown. The same CDR3 arises from other DNA sequences in this sample as well.

The repertoire was sequenced with immunoSEQ multiplex PCR; TCRdb's copy has only in-frame clones and lacks some. Of a few hundred thousand clones in the sample, 90% were seen once. The chain recombines TRBV28 with TRBJ2-7, with a possible D match to TRBD2 (5 bases). The sample consisted of PBMCs. This clonotype originated in a woman in her twenties or thirties in good health and CMV-seronegative. The CDR3 DNA reads TGTGCCAGCAGTTTGACGGGGACCTACGAGCAGTACTTC. Translated: CASSLTGTYEQYF. Supplemented by reference TRBV28 and TRBJ2-7, the full variable domain reads DVKVTQSSRYLVKRTGEKVFLECVQDMDHENMFWYRQDPGLGLRLIYFSYDVKMKEKGDIPEGYSVSREKKERFSLILESASTNQTSMYLCASSLTGTYEQYFGPGTRLTVT.